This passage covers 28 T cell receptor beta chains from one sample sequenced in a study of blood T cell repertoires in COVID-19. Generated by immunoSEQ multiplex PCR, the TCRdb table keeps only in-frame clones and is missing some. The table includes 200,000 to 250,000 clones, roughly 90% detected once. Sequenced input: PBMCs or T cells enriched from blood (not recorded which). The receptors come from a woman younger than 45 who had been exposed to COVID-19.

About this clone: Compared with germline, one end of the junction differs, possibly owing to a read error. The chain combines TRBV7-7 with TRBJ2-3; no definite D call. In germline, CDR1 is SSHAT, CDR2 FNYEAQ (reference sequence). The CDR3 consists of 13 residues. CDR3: CASSLVQRDTQYF. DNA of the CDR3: TGTGCTAGCAGCTTAGTGCAGCGCGATACGCAGTATTTT.

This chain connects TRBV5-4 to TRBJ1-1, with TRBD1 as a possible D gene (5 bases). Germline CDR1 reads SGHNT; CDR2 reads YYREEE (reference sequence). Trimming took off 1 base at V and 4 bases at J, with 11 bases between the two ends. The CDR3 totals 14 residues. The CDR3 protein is CASSLNSGSTEAFF. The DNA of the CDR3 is TGTGCCAGCAGCTTGAATTCAGGGTCCACTGAAGCTTTCTTT. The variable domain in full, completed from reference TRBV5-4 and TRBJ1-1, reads ETGVTQSPTHLIKTRGQQVTLRCSSQSGHNTVSWYQQALGQGPQFIFQYYREEENGRGNFPPRFSGLQFPNYSSELNVNALELDDSALYLCASSLNSGSTEAFFGQGTRLTVV.

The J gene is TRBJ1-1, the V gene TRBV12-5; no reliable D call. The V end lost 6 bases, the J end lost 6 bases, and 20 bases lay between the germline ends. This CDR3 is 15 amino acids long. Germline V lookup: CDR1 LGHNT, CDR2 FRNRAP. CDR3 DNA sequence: TGTGCTAGTGGCAAACAAGAATTGGGTACAGCTGAAGCTTTCTTT. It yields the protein CASGKQELGTAEAFF.

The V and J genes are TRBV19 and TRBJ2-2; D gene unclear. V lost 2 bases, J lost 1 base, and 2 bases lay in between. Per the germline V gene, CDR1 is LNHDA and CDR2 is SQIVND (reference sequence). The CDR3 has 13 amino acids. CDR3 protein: CASSILNTGELFF. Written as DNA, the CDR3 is TGTGCCAGTAGTATACTGAACACCGGGGAGCTGTTTTTT.

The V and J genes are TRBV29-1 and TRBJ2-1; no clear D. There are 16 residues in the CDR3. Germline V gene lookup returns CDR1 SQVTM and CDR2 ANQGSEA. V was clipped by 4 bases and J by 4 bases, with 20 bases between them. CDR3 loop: CSVVSPGRALYNEQFF. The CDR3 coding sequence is TGCAGCGTTGTAAGTCCAGGCCGAGCTCTTTACAATGAGCAGTTCTTC.

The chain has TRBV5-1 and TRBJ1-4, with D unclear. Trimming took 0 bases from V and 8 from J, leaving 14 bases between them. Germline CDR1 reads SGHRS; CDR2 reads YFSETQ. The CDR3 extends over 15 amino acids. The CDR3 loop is CASSLVSGPSEKLFF. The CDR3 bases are TGCGCCAGCAGCTTGGTGTCAGGCCCGTCGGAAAAACTGTTTTTT.

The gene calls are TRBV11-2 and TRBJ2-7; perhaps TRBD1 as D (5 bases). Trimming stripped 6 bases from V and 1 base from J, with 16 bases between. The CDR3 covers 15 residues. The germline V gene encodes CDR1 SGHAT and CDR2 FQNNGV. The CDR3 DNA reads TGTGCCAGCAGGCCTAATACAGGTCTTTCCTACGAGCAGTACTTC. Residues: CASRPNTGLSYEQYF.

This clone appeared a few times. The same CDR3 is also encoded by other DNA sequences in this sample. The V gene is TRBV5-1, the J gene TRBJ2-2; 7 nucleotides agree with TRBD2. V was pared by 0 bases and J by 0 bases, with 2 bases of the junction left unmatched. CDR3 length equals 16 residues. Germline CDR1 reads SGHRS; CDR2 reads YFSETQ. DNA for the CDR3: TGCGCCAGCAGCTTGGTTGCGGGGGCGAACACCGGGGAGCTGTTTTTT. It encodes CASSLVAGANTGELFF.

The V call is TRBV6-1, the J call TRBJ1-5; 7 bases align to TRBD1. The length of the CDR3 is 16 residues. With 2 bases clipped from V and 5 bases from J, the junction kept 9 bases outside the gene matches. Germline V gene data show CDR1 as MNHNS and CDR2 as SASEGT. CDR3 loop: CASSERADRFDQPQHF. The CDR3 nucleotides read TGTGCCAGCAGTGAAAGAGCGGACAGGTTTGATCAGCCCCAGCATTTT.

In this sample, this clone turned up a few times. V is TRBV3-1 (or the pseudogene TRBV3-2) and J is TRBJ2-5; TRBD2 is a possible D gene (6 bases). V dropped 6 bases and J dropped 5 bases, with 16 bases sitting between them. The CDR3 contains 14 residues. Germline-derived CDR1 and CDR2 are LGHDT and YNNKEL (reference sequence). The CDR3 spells CASRASASVETQYF. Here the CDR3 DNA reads TGTGCCAGCAGAGCGTCGGCTAGCGTGGAGACCCAGTACTTC.

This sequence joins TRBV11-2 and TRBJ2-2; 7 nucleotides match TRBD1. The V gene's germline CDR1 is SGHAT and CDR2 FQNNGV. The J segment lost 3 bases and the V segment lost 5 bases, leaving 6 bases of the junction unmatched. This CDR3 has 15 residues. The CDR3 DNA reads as TGTGCCAGCAGCCGATGGCAGGGGGACACCGGGGAGCTGTTTTTT. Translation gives CASSRWQGDTGELFF.

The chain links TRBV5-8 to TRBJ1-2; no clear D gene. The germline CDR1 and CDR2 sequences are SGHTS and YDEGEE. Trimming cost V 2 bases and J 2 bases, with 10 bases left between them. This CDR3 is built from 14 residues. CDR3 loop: CASSLHRQNYGYTF. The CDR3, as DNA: TGTGCCAGCAGCTTACACCGCCAGAACTATGGCTACACCTTC.

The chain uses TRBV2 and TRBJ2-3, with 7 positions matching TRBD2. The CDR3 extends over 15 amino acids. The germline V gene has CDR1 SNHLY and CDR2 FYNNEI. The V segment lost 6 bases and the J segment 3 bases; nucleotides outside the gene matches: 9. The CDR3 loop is CASSSPLAATDTQYF. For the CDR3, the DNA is TGTGCCAGCAGCTCGCCCCTAGCGGCAACAGATACGCAGTATTTT.

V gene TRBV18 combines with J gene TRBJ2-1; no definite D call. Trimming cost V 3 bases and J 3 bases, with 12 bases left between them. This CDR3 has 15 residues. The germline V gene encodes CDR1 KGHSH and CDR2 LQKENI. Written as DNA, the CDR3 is TGTGCCAGCTCACCCGAGTTGGTATTCTACAATGAGCAGTTCTTC. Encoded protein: CASSPELVFYNEQFF. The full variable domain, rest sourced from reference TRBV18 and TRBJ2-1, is NAGVMQNPRHLVRRRGQEARLRCSPMKGHSHVYWYRQLPEEGLKFMVYLQKENIIDESGMPKERFSAEFPKEGPSILRIQQVVRGDSAAYFCASSPELVFYNEQFFGPGTRLTVL.

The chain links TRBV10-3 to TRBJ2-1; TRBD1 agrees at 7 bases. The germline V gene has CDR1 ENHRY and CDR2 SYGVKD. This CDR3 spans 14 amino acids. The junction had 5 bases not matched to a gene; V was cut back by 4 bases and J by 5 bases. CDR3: CAISVGGRDNEQFF. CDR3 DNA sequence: TGTGCCATCAGTGTAGGGGGCCGCGACAATGAGCAGTTCTTC.

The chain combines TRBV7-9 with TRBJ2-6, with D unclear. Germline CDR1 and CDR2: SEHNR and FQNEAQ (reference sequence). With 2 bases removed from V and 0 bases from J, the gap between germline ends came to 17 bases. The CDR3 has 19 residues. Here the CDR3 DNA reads TGTGCCAGCAGCTTACGTTTGGGCTTGGAATACTCTGGGGCCAACGTCCTGACTTTC. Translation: CASSLRLGLEYSGANVLTF.

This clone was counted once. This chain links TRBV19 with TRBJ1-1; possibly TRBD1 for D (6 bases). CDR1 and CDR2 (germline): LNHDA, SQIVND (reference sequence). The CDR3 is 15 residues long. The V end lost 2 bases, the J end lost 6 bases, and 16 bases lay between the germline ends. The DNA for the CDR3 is TGTGCCAGTAGTATAACATTACAGGGTCGGGCTGAAGCTTTCTTT. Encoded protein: CASSITLQGRAEAFF.

CDR3 residues: CASRPFDSRTNTEAFF. The CDR3 DNA sequence: TGTGCCAGCAGACCTTTCGATTCGAGAACGAACACTGAAGCTTTCTTT. This chain joins TRBV14 and TRBJ1-1; D unclear. Trimming removed 6 bases from V and 1 base from J, with 18 bases in between. This CDR3 has 16 amino acids. CDR1 and CDR2 from the germline V gene are SGHDN and FVKESK.

This CDR3 is CASSQGDQPQHF. CDR3 in DNA: TGTGCCAGCAGCCAGGGGGATCAGCCCCAGCATTTT. The rearrangement joins TRBV6-5 to TRBJ1-5; TRBD1 aligns across 7 bases. CDR1 is MNHEY and CDR2 is SVGAGI in the germline V gene. This CDR3 is 12 amino acids long. V trimming: 6 bases; J trimming: 5 bases; junction bases outside the gene matches: 1.

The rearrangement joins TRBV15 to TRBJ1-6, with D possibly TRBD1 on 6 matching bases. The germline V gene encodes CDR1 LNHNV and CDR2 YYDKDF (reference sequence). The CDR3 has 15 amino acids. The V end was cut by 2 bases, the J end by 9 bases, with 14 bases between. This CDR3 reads CATSRIQGLSSPLHF. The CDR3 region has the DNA TGTGCCACCAGCAGAATACAGGGTCTTTCTTCACCCCTCCACTTT.

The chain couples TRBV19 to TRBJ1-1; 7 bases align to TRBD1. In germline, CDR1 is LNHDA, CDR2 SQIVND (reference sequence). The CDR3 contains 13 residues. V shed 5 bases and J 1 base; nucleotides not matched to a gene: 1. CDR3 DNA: TGTGCCAGTAGTGGGACAGCGAACACTGAAGCTTTCTTT. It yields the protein CASSGTANTEAFF.

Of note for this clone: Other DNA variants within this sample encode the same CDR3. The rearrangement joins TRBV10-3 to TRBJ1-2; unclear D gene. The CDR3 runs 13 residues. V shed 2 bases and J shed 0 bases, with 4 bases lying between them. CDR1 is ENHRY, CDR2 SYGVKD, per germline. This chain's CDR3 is CAISEGANYGYTF. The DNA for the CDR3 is TGTGCCATCAGTGAGGGAGCTAACTATGGCTACACCTTC.

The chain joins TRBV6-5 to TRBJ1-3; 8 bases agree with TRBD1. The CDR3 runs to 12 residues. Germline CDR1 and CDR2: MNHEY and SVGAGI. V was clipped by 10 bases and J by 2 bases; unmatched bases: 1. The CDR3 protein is CATRGPGNTIYF. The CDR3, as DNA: TGTGCCACCAGGGGGCCTGGAAACACCATATATTTT.

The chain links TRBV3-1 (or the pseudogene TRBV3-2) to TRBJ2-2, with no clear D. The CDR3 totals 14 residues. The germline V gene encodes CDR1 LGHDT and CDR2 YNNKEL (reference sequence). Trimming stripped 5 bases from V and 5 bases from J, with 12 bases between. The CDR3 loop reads CASSKRSLTGELFF. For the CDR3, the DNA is TGTGCCAGCAGCAAAAGGAGCCTAACCGGGGAGCTGTTTTTT.

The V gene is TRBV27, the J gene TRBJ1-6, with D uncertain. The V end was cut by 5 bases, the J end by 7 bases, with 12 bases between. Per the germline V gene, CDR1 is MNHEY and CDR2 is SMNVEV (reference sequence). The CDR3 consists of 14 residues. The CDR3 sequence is CASSPGVGNSPLHF. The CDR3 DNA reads TGTGCCAGCAGTCCCGGGGTAGGAAATTCACCCCTCCACTTT.

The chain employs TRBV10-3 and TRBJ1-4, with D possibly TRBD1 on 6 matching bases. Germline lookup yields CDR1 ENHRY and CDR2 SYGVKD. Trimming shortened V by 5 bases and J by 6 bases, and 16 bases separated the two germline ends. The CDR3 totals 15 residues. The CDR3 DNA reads TGTGCCATCAGTCCGACCAGGGGTAGGGATGAAAAACTGTTTTTT. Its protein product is CAISPTRGRDEKLFF.

The CDR3 is CASSLYGGDTEAFF. In nucleotides, the CDR3 is TGCGCCAGCAGCTTGTACGGGGGTGACACTGAAGCTTTCTTT. The chain has TRBV5-1 and TRBJ1-1; TRBD1 is a possible D gene (5 bases). The germline gives CDR1 SGHRS, CDR2 YFSETQ. The CDR3 spans 14 residues. V was trimmed by 1 base and J by 3 bases, leaving 10 bases between them.

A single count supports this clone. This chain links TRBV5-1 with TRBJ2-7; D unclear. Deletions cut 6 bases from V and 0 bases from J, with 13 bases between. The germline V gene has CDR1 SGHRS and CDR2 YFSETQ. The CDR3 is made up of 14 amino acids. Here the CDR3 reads CASKWQVNSYEQYF. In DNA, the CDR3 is TGCGCCAGCAAGTGGCAGGTGAACTCCTACGAGCAGTACTTC.